This entry concerns a single T cell receptor (beta chain). Sequencing used immunoSEQ multiplex PCR; TCRdb keeps in-frame clones, though not all of them. The data show roughly 30,000 clones, with around four fifths seen just once and 4.4% held by the top ten. The sample originates from a study of STAT5B mutations in CD4+ large granular lymphocyte leukemia. V was pared by 4 bases and J by 1 base, with 4 bases of the junction left unmatched. The CDR3 is made up of 14 amino acids. Germline lookup yields CDR1 SGHRS and CDR2 YFSETQ. The V and J genes are TRBV5-1 and TRBJ1-1; 7 nucleotides agree with TRBD1. Sequencing input: CD4+ T cells from blood buffy coats. The clonotype was recovered from a human donor in good health. The CDR3 DNA reads TGCGCCAGCAGCCGCGGGACAGAGAACACTGAAGCTTTCTTT. The encoded protein is CASSRGTENTEAFF.